This T cell receptor (beta chain) was captured by sequencing in a study of blood T cell repertoires in COVID-19. Study overall: PBMCs, B-cell-depleted T cells, or T cells were the source of the cDNA or gDNA that made up the material.

This clone was seen only once. Up to 2 weeks before entering the study, exposed participants had met a COVID-19 case. In the authors' methods: Reference gene primer amplification yielded estimated nucleated cell counts. Profiled with immunoSEQ multiplex PCR; TCRdb holds only in-frame clones, not every one. V, J and clone size are taken as reported in that table, and D and trimming were inferred from the DNA itself. Of roughly 220,000 clones listed, around 89% are singletons. This CDR3 region has 14 residues. V gave up 4 bases and J gave up 3 bases, with 12 bases separating them. In germline, CDR1 is LGHDT, CDR2 YNNKEL (reference sequence).

The specimen sequenced was PBMCs or T cells enriched from blood (not recorded which). This clonotype originated in a man aged 25 to 40 who had been exposed to COVID-19. This chain uses TRBV3-1 (or the pseudogene TRBV3-2) with TRBJ1-2; maybe TRBD1 (5 bases). CDR3 DNA: TGTGCCAGCAGCCTCCGAGGCAGGGACTATGGCTACACCTTC. Translation: CASSLRGRDYGYTF.